These T cell receptor beta chains were read from a single sample in a study of cytomegalovirus exposure and HLA in healthy donors. Sequencing used immunoSEQ multiplex PCR; TCRdb keeps in-frame clones, though not all of them. The data show under 75,000 clones, roughly 81% seen once. What was sequenced was PBMCs. Receptors were obtained from a human donor in good health. The conserved cysteine and the conserved F or W are not part of the CDR3 here. Clone size is stated in some rows and not others, as once, few, many or a class when expanded.

v_call	j_call	clone_size	cdr3_aa
TRBV27	TRBJ1-4	-	ASSPPGNEKLF
TRBV5-8	TRBJ1-4	few	ASSLYRTRASTNEKLF
TRBV28	TRBJ2-2	-	ASSLGGQGGTGELF
TRBV18	TRBJ1-4	-	ASSPERADSGEKLF
TRBV7-3	TRBJ1-2	-	ASSLVSGESGYT
TRBV7-6	TRBJ2-2	few	ASSLGNTGNTGELF
TRBV6-6	TRBJ2-5	-	ASSATGGEKTQY
TRBV13	TRBJ2-5	-	ASSLGTGFQETQY
TRBV5-1	TRBJ2-5	-	ASSLEGQVQETQY
TRBV11-3	TRBJ2-5	-	ASSFFGEGETQY
TRBV15	TRBJ2-7	-	ATSRDKAASYEQY
TRBV4-1	TRBJ2-1	-	ASSQTSGMGEQF
TRBV7-2	TRBJ1-2	-	ASGQGAGGYT
TRBV4-2	TRBJ1-1	-	ASSQNIAENTEAF
TRBV30	TRBJ1-5	-	AWSYKQDNQPQH